The 10 T cell receptor beta chains presented below share a single source sample, sequenced in a study of T cell responses to AZD1222 COVID-19 vaccine. Profiled with immunoSEQ multiplex PCR; TCRdb holds only in-frame clones, not every one. The data hold about 160,000 clones, with about nine tenths observed a single time. The source material was peripheral blood, sampled on day 0 of AZD1222 vaccination. The origin of the receptors is an adult in good health.

The chain is built from TRBV7-8 and TRBJ1-4; the D is unclear. Germline lookup yields CDR1 SGHVS and CDR2 FQNEAQ. This CDR3 has 14 residues. Trimming left V 5 bases short and J 6 bases short, with 13 bases between. The CDR3 nucleotides read TGTGCCAGCAGCCTAGGGTCGGCGGATGAAAAACTGTTTTTT. Residues: CASSLGSADEKLFF.

The chain is built from TRBV7-2 and TRBJ1-2; D remains ambiguous. Per germline, CDR1 SGHTA and CDR2 FQGNSA. V lost 6 bases and J lost 5, with 16 bases in between. This CDR3 comprises 14 residues. CDR3: CASRATTTEYGYTF. Written as DNA, the CDR3 is TGTGCCAGCAGGGCTACTACGACGGAGTATGGCTACACCTTC.

V usage is TRBV7-3 and J usage is TRBJ2-1; 9 nucleotides align to TRBD1. The germline V gene encodes CDR1 SGHTA and CDR2 FQGTGA. With 6 bases clipped from V and 10 bases from J, the junction kept 19 bases outside the gene matches. The CDR3 covers 17 residues. The CDR3 loop reads CASSPPSAGQGPPEQFF. DNA of the CDR3: TGTGCCAGCAGTCCACCCTCAGCGGGACAGGGCCCCCCGGAGCAGTTCTTC.

The count of this clone is one. The rearrangement joins TRBV5-1 to TRBJ2-7; possibly TRBD2 for D (6 bases). V lost 3 bases, J lost 3 bases, and 13 bases lay in between. The germline V gene encodes CDR1 SGHRS and CDR2 YFSETQ. The CDR3 has 14 residues. CDR3 protein: CASSWTAGGYEQYF. DNA of the CDR3: TGCGCCAGCAGCTGGACGGCCGGGGGCTACGAGCAGTACTTC.

This clone showed up just a few times. The chain has TRBV4-3 and TRBJ2-2; 8 bases fit TRBD1. Germline V gene data show CDR1 as LGHNA and CDR2 as YSLEER. The CDR3 covers 16 residues. J lost 6 bases, V lost 0 bases, and 6 bases had no gene match. The CDR3 here is CASSQERTGPAGELFF. As DNA, the CDR3 is TGCGCCAGCAGCCAAGAACGGACAGGGCCAGCCGGGGAGCTGTTTTTT.

This rearrangement joins TRBV7-9 to TRBJ1-2; D is uncertain. Trimming left V 4 bases short and J 3 bases short, with 18 bases between. The CDR3 is made up of 16 amino acids. Germline V gives CDR1 SEHNR, CDR2 FQNEAQ (reference sequence). The CDR3 region is CASSSSGPSDYYGYTF. Written as DNA, the CDR3 is TGTGCCAGCAGCTCCTCCGGACCTTCAGATTACTATGGCTACACCTTC.

This clone was recorded a few times. The chain carries TRBV6-5 and TRBJ2-5, with D tentatively TRBD2 (5 bases). The germline V gene encodes CDR1 MNHEY and CDR2 SVGAGI. V was shortened by 7 bases and J by 2 bases, with 14 bases between the two germline ends. CDR3 length: 14 residues. The CDR3 here is CASKAAAPQETQYF. As DNA, the CDR3 is TGTGCCAGCAAAGCGGCAGCGCCTCAAGAGACCCAGTACTTC.

This clone was found once. V gene TRBV6-5 combines with J gene TRBJ1-1; D ambiguous. In germline, CDR1 is MNHEY, CDR2 SVGAGI. With 7 bases removed from V and 2 bases from J, the gap between germline ends came to 14 bases. This CDR3 is built from 14 residues. The DNA of the CDR3 is TGTGCCAGCATTTTTGCTTGGGGAAACACTGAAGCTTTCTTT. This translates into CASIFAWGNTEAFF.

The chain combines TRBV9 with TRBJ1-2; D gene unclear. This CDR3 is 13 amino acids long. Germline V gene data show CDR1 as SGDLS and CDR2 as YYNGEE. Trimming removed 4 bases from V and 0 bases from J, with 7 bases in between. The CDR3 nucleotides read TGTGCCAGCAGCACGCCCGCTAACTATGGCTACACCTTC. Its protein product is CASSTPANYGYTF. Full variable domain (outside the CDR3, taken from reference TRBV9 and TRBJ1-2): DSGVTQTPKHLITATGQRVTLRCSPRSGDLSVYWYQQSLDQGLQFLIQYYNGEERAKGNILERFSAQQFPDLHSELNLSSLELGDSALYFCASSTPANYGYTFGSGTRLTVV.

A word on this clone: The sample has other DNA sequences that encode this CDR3 too. The chain links TRBV6-2 or TRBV6-3 to TRBJ1-1, with no clear D. There are 13 residues in the CDR3. Per germline, CDR1 MNHEY and CDR2 SVGEGT. Trimming cost V 2 bases and J 1 base, with 5 bases left between them. CDR3 sequence: CASSYIGNTEAFF. DNA for the CDR3: TGTGCCAGCAGTTACATCGGGAACACTGAAGCTTTCTTT.